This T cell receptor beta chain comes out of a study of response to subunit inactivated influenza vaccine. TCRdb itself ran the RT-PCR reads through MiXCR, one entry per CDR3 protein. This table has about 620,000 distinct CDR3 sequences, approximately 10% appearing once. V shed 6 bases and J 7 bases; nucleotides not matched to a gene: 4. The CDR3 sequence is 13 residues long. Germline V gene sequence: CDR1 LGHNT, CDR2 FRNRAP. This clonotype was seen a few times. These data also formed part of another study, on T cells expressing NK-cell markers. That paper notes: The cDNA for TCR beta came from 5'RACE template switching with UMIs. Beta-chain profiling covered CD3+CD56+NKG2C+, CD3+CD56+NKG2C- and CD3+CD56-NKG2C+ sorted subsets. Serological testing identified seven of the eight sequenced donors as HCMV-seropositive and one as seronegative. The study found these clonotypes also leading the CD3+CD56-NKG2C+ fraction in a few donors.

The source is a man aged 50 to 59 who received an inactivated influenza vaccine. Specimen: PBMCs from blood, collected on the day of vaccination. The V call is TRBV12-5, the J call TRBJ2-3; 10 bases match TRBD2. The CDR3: CASGPSGGYTQYF. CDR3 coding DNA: TGTGCTAGTGGCCCTAGCGGGGGATATACGCAGTATTTT. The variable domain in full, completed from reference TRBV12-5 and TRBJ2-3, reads DARVTQTPRHKVTEMGQEVTMRCQPILGHNTVFWYRQTMMQGLELLAYFRNRAPLDDSGMPKDRFSAEMPDATLATLKIQPSEPRDSAVYFCASGPSGGYTQYFGPGTRLTVL.